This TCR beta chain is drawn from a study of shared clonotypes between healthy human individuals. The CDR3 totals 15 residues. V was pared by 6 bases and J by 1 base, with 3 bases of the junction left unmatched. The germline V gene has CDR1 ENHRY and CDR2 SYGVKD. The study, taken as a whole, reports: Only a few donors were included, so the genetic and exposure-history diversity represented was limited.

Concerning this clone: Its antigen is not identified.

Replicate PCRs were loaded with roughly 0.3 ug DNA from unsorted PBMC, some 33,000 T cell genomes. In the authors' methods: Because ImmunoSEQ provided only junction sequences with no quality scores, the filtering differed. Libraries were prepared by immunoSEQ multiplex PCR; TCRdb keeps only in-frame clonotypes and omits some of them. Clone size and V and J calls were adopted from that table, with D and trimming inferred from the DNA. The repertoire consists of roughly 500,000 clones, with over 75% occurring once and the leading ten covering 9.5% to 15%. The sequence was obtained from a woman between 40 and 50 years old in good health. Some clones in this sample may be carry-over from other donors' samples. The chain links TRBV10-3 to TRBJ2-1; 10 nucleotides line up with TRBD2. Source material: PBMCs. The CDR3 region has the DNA TGTGCCATCAGACAAGCGGGAGGGTCCTACAATGAGCAGTTCTTC. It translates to CAIRQAGGSYNEQFF.